The present entry profiles one T cell receptor beta chain with its context. The data are from a study of blood T cell repertoires in COVID-19. Overall study context: Italy, Spain and the United States were the sources of the convalescent and acute COVID-19 samples.

In the study's own analysis: The authors estimated nucleated cell counts from reference gene primer amplification. Assay: immunoSEQ multiplex PCR; the TCRdb copy retains only in-frame clones and omits some. The DNA was the basis for D and trimming; V, J and clone size are from that table. The sample lists 120,000 to 150,000 clones, around 80% occurring once. Sequenced input: peripheral blood. This TCR was recovered from a human donor with acute or convalescent COVID-19. The donor label of this sample is uncertain.

The CDR3 nucleotides are TGTGCCAGCAGCCGGAGCGCGGGGGCCCACAATGAGCAGTTCTTC. Translated, it gives CASSRSAGAHNEQFF. J is TRBJ2-1 and V is TRBV3-1 (or the pseudogene TRBV3-2); a weak D match, TRBD2 (7 bases). CDR3 length: 15 residues. The V and J ends lost 4 bases and 5 bases respectively, with 15 bases between them. Looked up from germline, CDR1 is LGHDT and CDR2 is YNNKEL (reference sequence).